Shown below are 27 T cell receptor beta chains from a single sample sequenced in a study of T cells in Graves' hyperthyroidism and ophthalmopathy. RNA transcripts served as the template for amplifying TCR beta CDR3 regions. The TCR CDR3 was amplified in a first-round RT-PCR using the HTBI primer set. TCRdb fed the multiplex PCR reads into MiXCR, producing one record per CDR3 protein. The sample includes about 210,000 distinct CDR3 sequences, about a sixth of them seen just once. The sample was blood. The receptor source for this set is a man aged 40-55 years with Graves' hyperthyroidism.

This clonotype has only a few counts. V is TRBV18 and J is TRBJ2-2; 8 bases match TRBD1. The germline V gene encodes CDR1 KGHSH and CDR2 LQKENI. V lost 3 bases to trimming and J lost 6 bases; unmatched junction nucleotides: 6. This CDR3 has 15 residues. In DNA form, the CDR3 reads TGTGCCAGCTCACCCACGACAGGGGAGGCCGGGGAGCTGTTTTTT. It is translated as CASSPTTGEAGELFF.

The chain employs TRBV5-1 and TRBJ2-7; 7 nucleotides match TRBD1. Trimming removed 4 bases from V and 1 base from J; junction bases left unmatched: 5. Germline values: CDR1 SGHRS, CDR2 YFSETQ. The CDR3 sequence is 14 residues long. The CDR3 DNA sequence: TGCGCCAGCAGCGACGGGGACAGATCCTACGAGCAGTACTTC. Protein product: CASSDGDRSYEQYF.

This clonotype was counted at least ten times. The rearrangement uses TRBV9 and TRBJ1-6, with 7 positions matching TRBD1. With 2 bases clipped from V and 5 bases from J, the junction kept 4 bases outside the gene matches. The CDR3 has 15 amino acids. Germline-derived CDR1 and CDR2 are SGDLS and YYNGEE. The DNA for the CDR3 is TGTGCCAGCAGCGTGGCGACAGGGAATAATTCACCCCTCCACTTT. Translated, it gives CASSVATGNNSPLHF.

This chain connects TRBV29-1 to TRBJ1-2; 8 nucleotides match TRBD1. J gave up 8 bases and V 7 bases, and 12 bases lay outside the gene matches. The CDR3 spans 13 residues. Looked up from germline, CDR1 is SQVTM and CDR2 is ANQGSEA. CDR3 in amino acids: CSALLQGARGYTF. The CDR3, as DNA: TGCAGCGCCCTCCTGCAGGGGGCGCGGGGCTACACCTTC.

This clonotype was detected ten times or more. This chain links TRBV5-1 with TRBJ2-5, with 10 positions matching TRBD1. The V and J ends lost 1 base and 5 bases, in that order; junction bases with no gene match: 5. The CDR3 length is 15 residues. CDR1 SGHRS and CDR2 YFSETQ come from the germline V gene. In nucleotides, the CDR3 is TGCGCCAGCAGCTTGACCGACAGGGGGCGTGAGACCCAGTACTTC. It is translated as CASSLTDRGRETQYF.

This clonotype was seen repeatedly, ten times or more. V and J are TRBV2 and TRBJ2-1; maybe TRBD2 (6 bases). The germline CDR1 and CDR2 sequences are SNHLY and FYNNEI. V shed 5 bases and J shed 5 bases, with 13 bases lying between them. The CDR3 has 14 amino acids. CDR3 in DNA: TGTGCCAGCAGTCCTGGGACTGACAACAATGAGCAGTTCTTC. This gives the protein CASSPGTDNNEQFF.

The CDR3: CASSIWTTNYGYTF. CDR3 DNA sequence: TGTGCCAGTAGTATTTGGACAACTAACTATGGCTACACCTTC. The chain employs TRBV19 and TRBJ1-2, with a possible D match to TRBD1 (5 bases). The CDR3 has 14 amino acids. CDR1 LNHDA and CDR2 SQIVND come from the germline V gene (reference sequence). V lost 3 bases and J 0 bases, leaving 8 bases between the germline ends.

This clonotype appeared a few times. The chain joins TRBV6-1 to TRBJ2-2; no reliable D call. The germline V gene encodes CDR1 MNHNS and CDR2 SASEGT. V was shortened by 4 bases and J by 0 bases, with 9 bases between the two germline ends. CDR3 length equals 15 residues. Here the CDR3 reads CASSAMGTNTGELFF. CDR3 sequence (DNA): TGTGCCAGCAGTGCCATGGGTACGAACACCGGGGAGCTGTTTTTT.

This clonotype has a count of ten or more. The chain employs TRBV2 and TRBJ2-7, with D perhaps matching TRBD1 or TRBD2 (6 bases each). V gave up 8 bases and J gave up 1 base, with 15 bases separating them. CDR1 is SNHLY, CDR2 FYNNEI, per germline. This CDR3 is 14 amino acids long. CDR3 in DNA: TGTGCCAGCGCGAGGGGGGCTATTTCCTACGAGCAGTACTTC. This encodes CASARGAISYEQYF. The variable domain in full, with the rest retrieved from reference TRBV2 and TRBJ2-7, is EPEVTQTPSHQVTQMGQEVILRCVPISNHLYFYWYRQILGQKVEFLVSFYNNEISEKSEIFDDQFSVERPDGSNFTLKIRSTKLEDSAMYFCASARGAISYEQYFGPGTRLTVT.

CDR3 region: CASSPLDRNGYTF. As DNA, the CDR3 is TGTGCCAGCAGCCCCCTAGATCGCAATGGCTACACCTTC. V usage is TRBV6-1 and J usage is TRBJ1-2; D is uncertain. Germline CDR1 reads MNHNS; CDR2 reads SASEGT. The ends were cut back, 6 bases at V and 6 bases at J, with 14 bases in the middle. This CDR3 has 13 residues.

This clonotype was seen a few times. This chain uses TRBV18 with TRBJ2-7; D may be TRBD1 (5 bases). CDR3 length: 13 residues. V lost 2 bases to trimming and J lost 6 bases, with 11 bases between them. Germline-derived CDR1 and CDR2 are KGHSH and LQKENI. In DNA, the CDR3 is TGTGCCAGCTCACCAGACAGTATCGGCGAGCAGTACTTC. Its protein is CASSPDSIGEQYF.

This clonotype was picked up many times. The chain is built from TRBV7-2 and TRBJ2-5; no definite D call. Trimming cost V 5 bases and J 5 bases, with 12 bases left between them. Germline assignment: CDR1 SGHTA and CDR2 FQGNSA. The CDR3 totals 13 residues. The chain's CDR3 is CASSRPPAETQYF. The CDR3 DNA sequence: TGTGCCAGCAGCAGACCGCCGGCGGAGACCCAGTACTTC.

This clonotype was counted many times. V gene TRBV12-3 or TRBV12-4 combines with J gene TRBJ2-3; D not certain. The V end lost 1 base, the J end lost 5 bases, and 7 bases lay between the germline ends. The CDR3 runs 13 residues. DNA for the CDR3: TGTGCCAGCAGTTTAGTGGCCCAAGATACGCAGTATTTT. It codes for CASSLVAQDTQYF.

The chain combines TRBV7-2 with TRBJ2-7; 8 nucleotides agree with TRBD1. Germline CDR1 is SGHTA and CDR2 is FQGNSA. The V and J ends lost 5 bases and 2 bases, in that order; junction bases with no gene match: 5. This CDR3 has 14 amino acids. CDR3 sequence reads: CASSGGQATYEQYF. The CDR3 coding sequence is TGTGCCAGCAGCGGGGGACAGGCCACCTACGAGCAGTACTTC.

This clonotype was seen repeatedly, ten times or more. The CDR3 DNA is TGTGCCAGCAGCCATTGGGGGGGGGGCCAGGGTCATGGGCAGTTCTTC. Translation: CASSHWGGGQGHGQFF. V is TRBV11-2 and J is TRBJ2-1; a possible D gene is TRBD2 (7 bases). This CDR3 is built from 16 residues. Between the trimmed V and J ends, which lost 5 bases and 12 bases, there was a span of 26 bases. Per germline, CDR1 SGHAT and CDR2 FQNNGV.

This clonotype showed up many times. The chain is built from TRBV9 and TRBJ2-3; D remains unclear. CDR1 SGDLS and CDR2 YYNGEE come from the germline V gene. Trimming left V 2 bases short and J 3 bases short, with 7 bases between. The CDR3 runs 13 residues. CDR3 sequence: CASSVTDTDTQYF. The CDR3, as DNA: TGTGCCAGCAGCGTTACAGATACAGATACGCAGTATTTT.

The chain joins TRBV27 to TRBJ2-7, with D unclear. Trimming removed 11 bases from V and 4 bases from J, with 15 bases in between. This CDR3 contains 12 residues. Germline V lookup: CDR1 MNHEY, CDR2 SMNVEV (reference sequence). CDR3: CAVGGPPYEQYF. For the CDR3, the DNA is TGTGCCGTCGGTGGTCCTCCTTACGAGCAGTACTTC.

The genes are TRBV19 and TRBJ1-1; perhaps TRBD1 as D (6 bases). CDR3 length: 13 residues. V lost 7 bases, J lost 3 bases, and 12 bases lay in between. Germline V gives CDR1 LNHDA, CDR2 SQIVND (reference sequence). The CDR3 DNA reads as TGTGCCAGTACCCAAACAGGGCACACTGAAGCTTTCTTT. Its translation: CASTQTGHTEAFF.

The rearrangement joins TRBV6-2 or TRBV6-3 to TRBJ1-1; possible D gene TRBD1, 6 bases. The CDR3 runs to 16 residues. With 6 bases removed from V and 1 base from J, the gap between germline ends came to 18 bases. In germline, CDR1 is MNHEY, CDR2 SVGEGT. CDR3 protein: CASRFDDRSSNTEAFF. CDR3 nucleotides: TGTGCCAGCAGATTCGATGACAGGTCCTCGAACACTGAAGCTTTCTTT.

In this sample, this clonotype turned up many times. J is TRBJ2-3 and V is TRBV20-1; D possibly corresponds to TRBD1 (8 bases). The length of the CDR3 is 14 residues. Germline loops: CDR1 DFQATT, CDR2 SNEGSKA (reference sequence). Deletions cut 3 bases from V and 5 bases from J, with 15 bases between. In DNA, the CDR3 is TGCAGTGCTAGGGAAACAGGGGGGGAAGATACGCAGTATTTT. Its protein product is CSARETGGEDTQYF.

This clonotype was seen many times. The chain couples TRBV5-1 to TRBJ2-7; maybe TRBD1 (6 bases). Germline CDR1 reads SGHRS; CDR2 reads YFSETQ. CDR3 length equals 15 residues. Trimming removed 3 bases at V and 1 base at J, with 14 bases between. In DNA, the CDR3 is TGCGCCAGCAGCTCCACCTGGGACACTTCCTACGAGCAGTACTTC. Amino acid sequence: CASSSTWDTSYEQYF.

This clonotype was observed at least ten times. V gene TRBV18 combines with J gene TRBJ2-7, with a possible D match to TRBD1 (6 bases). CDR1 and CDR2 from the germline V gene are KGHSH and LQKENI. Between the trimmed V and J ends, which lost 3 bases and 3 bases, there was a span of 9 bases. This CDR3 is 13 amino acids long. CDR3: CASSPQGNYEQYF. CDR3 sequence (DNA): TGTGCCAGCTCACCCCAGGGGAACTACGAGCAGTACTTC.

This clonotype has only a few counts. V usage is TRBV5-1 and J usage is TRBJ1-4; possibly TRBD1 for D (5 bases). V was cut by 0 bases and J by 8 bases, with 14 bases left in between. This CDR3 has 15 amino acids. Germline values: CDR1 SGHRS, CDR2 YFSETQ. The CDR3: CASSLEQGFGEKLFF. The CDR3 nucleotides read TGCGCCAGCAGCTTGGAGCAGGGTTTCGGGGAAAAACTGTTTTTT.

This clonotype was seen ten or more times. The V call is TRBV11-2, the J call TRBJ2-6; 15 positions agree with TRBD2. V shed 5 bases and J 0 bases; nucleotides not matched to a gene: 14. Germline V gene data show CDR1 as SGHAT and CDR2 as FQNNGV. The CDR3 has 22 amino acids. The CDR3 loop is CASSTEAGTSGGQLSGANVLTF. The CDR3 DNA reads TGTGCCAGCAGCACCGAAGCCGGGACTAGCGGGGGGCAACTCTCTGGGGCCAACGTCCTGACTTTC.

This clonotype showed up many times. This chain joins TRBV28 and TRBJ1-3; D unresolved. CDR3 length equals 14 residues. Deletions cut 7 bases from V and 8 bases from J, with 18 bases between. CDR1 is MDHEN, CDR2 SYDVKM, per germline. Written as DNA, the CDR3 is TGTGCCAGCACTATAGGGATCCCGGGGTACACCATATATTTT. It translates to CASTIGIPGYTIYF.

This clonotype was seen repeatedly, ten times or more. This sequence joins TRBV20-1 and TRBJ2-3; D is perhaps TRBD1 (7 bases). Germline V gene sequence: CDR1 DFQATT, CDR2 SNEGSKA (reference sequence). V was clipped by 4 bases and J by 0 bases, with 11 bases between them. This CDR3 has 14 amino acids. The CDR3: CSATRGASTDTQYF. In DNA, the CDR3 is TGCAGTGCTACCAGGGGGGCCAGCACAGATACGCAGTATTTT.

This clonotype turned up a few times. In DNA form, the CDR3 reads TGTGCCAGCAGCTTGGAGGATAGGGGCTCCTACGAGCAGTACTTC. Translated, it gives CASSLEDRGSYEQYF. The chain links TRBV5-5 to TRBJ2-7, with D maybe TRBD1 (5 bases). V lost 0 bases, J lost 0 bases, and 10 bases lay in between. CDR1 is SGHKS, CDR2 YYEKEE, per germline (reference sequence). The CDR3 spans 15 residues.